This entry lists 17 T cell receptor beta chains sequenced from one sample in a study of T cell responses to AZD1222 COVID-19 vaccine. Generated by immunoSEQ multiplex PCR, the TCRdb table keeps only in-frame clones and is missing some. The sample shows roughly 80,000 clones, 85% to 90% of them seen only once. The sequencing here drew on peripheral blood, taken on day 0 of MenACWY control vaccination. These receptors were obtained from an adult in good health.

Regarding this clone: Relative to the germline gene, one junction end is altered; a read error may explain this. The V and J genes are TRBV5-4 and TRBJ2-7; maybe TRBD2 (7 bases). Germline-derived CDR1 and CDR2 are SGHNT and YYREEE (reference sequence). This CDR3 comprises 16 residues. The CDR3 here is CASSHKRGGASHEQYF. CDR3 bases: TGTGCCAGCAGCCATAAGAGGGGGGGGGCCTCCCACGAGCAGTACTTC.

This chain joins TRBV28 and TRBJ2-7, with 7 nucleotides matching TRBD2. Trimming took 4 bases from V and 5 from J; bases not matched to a gene: 11. Looked up from germline, CDR1 is MDHEN and CDR2 is SYDVKM. The CDR3 loop spans 15 amino acids. The CDR3 bases are TGTGCCAGCAGTTCTCCGGGGGGAAATCTCCACGAGCAGTACTTC. Protein sequence: CASSSPGGNLHEQYF.

The CDR3 protein is CASSKRHQPQHF. As DNA, the CDR3 is TGTGCCAGCAGCAAGCGACACCAGCCCCAGCATTTT. The rearrangement joins TRBV27 to TRBJ1-5, with D unresolved. This CDR3 has 12 amino acids. Trimming left V 6 bases short and J 7 bases short, with 10 bases between. Germline CDR1 is MNHEY and CDR2 is SMNVEV (reference sequence).

The rearrangement links TRBV3-1 (or the pseudogene TRBV3-2) to TRBJ2-1; 9 bases align to TRBD2. The CDR3 length is 15 residues. The germline gives CDR1 LGHDT, CDR2 YNNKEL (reference sequence). V lost 4 bases, J lost 5 bases, and 6 bases stayed unmatched. The CDR3 loop reads CASSPRLAGNNEQFF. CDR3 DNA: TGTGCCAGCAGCCCGCGGCTAGCGGGGAACAATGAGCAGTTCTTC.

The V and J genes are TRBV6-5 and TRBJ1-5; D is undetermined. The CDR3 length is 14 residues. Looked up from germline, CDR1 is MNHEY and CDR2 is SVGAGI. Trimming shortened V by 9 bases and J by 0 bases, and 12 bases separated the two germline ends. CDR3 amino acids: CASPNLYSNQPQHF. CDR3 nucleotide sequence: TGTGCCAGTCCTAATCTTTATAGCAATCAGCCCCAGCATTTT.

The V and J genes are TRBV5-1 and TRBJ2-6; D unclear. The length of the CDR3 is 13 residues. The germline CDR1 and CDR2 sequences are SGHRS and YFSETQ. V lost 3 bases to trimming and J lost 2 bases, with 3 bases between them. CDR3: CASSYAGANVLTF. The CDR3, as DNA: TGCGCCAGCAGCTATGCTGGGGCCAACGTCCTGACTTTC.

The rearrangement links TRBV29-1 to TRBJ1-5, with D tentatively TRBD1 (5 bases). The CDR3 is 14 residues long. The germline CDR1 and CDR2 sequences are SQVTM and ANQGSEA. The V end was cut by 4 bases, the J end by 0 bases, with 10 bases between. The CDR3 is CSVGGTYSNQPQHF. The CDR3 DNA reads as TGCAGCGTTGGGGGCACCTATAGCAATCAGCCCCAGCATTTT.

CDR3 region: CASSERGWGYGYTF. CDR3 DNA: TGTGCCAGCAGTGAGAGGGGTTGGGGCTATGGCTACACCTTC. The chain carries TRBV25-1 and TRBJ1-2; TRBD1 might be the D (5 bases). The CDR3 is 14 residues long. V was pared by 3 bases and J by 4 bases, with 12 bases between. The germline V gene encodes CDR1 MGHDK and CDR2 SYGVNS.

This clone was recorded once. The chain carries TRBV3-1 (or the pseudogene TRBV3-2) and TRBJ1-2, with D possibly TRBD1 on 5 matching bases. This CDR3 region has 15 residues. The V end was cut by 1 base, the J end by 0 bases, with 9 bases between. Germline V gene lookup returns CDR1 LGHDT and CDR2 YNNKEL (reference sequence). The CDR3 coding sequence is TGTGCCAGCAGCCAAGCTGGGGCAGCTAACTATGGCTACACCTTC. It translates to CASSQAGAANYGYTF.

The chain employs TRBV9 and TRBJ1-1, with TRBD1 as a possible D gene (6 bases). Per the germline V gene, CDR1 is SGDLS and CDR2 is YYNGEE. This CDR3 comprises 13 residues. The V end was cut by 0 bases, the J end by 3 bases, with 6 bases between. The DNA of the CDR3 is TGTGCCAGCAGCGTAGACAGGGACACTGAAGCTTTCTTT. Amino acid sequence: CASSVDRDTEAFF.

The rearrangement joins TRBV10-2 to TRBJ1-2, with TRBD1 identical over 8 bases. The CDR3 spans 15 residues. Germline loops: CDR1 WSHSY, CDR2 SAAADI. J was trimmed by 4 bases and V by 8 bases; bases with no gene match: 12. The CDR3 DNA reads as TGCGCCAGCCGTCCCGGGACAGGAGCTGCCTATGGCTACACCTTC. It specifies CASRPGTGAAYGYTF.

The chain joins TRBV29-1 to TRBJ1-2; D may be TRBD1 (6 bases). The germline V gene has CDR1 SQVTM and CDR2 ANQGSEA. This CDR3 region has 11 residues. V was trimmed by 4 bases and J by 6 bases, leaving 9 bases between them. The DNA for the CDR3 is TGCAGCGTTGCAGGGGTGGATGGCTACACCTTC. Amino acids: CSVAGVDGYTF.

This chain links TRBV6-2 or TRBV6-3 with TRBJ1-5; no clear D gene. In germline, CDR1 is MNHEY, CDR2 SVGEGT. Trimming took 2 bases from V and 3 from J, leaving 8 bases between them. This CDR3 has 14 residues. CDR3 nucleotides: TGTGCCAGCAGTTACACAGCCCCCAATCAGCCCCAGCATTTT. Amino acid sequence: CASSYTAPNQPQHF.

The chain couples TRBV14 to TRBJ1-3; the D gene is possibly TRBD1 (6 bases). The length of the CDR3 is 13 residues. Trimming removed 6 bases from V and 8 bases from J, with 14 bases in between. The V gene's germline CDR1 is SGHDN and CDR2 FVKESK. The CDR3 bases are TGTGCCAGCAGAGCCAGGGACACGTACACCATATATTTT. It translates to CASRARDTYTIYF.

The V call is TRBV6-5, the J call TRBJ2-7; D call uncertain. This CDR3 has 12 residues. CDR1 is MNHEY, CDR2 SVGAGI, per germline. V was shortened by 6 bases and J by 3 bases, with 9 bases between the two germline ends. The CDR3 nucleotides read TGTGCCAGCAGACCCCCAGGCTACGAGCAGTACTTC. This gives the protein CASRPPGYEQYF.

The V gene is TRBV18, the J gene TRBJ2-1, with D perhaps TRBD2 (5 bases). V was cut by 2 bases and J by 5 bases, with 13 bases left in between. The V gene's germline CDR1 is KGHSH and CDR2 LQKENI. The CDR3 has 15 amino acids. DNA for the CDR3: TGTGCCAGCTCACCATTAGTAAGCGGAGACAATGAGCAGTTCTTC. Protein product: CASSPLVSGDNEQFF.

A note on this clone: Mismatch with germline at one junction end may stem from a read error. The V and J genes are TRBV7-6 and TRBJ2-1; D is possibly TRBD2 (5 bases). The germline V gene has CDR1 SGHVS and CDR2 FNYEAQ. The CDR3 covers 14 residues. DNA for the CDR3: TGTGCCAGCAGCCTAGCCCAAGACCACAATGAGCAGTTCTTC. Its protein is CASSLAQDHNEQFF.